The 20 T cell receptor beta chains below come from one sample, sequenced in a study of cytomegalovirus exposure and HLA in healthy donors. Primers for the PCR totalled 60 Vbeta and 13 Jbeta. Assay: immunoSEQ multiplex PCR; the TCRdb copy retains only in-frame clones and omits some. The table has about 110,000 clones, about 70% seen once. The sequenced sample was PBMCs. The receptors stem from a woman aged 45-59 years in good health and CMV-seropositive.

The V gene is TRBV30, the J gene TRBJ2-2, with no clear D. The CDR3 sequence is 15 residues long. V shed 7 bases and J shed 5 bases, with 20 bases lying between them. The V gene's germline CDR1 is GTSNPN and CDR2 SVGIG (reference sequence). The CDR3: CASSWLFFKTGELFF. The CDR3 DNA follows: TGTGCCTCTTCCTGGCTCTTTTTTAAAACCGGGGAGCTGTTTTTT.

The gene calls are TRBV4-2 and TRBJ2-3; D may be TRBD2 (8 bases). Trimming took off 4 bases at V and 4 bases at J, with 27 bases between the two ends. Germline V CDR1 and CDR2: LGHNA, YNFKEQ. This CDR3 is 19 amino acids long. As DNA, the CDR3 is TGTGCCAGCAGCCTGTTACAGGGGCTGTCGGGCGGGGGGCCAGATACGCAGTATTTT. It encodes CASSLLQGLSGGGPDTQYF.

The gene calls are TRBV28 and TRBJ2-5; TRBD2 matches 13 bases. V was clipped by 4 bases and J by 7 bases; unmatched bases: 9. The germline V gene encodes CDR1 MDHEN and CDR2 SYDVKM. This CDR3 spans 16 amino acids. The chain's CDR3 is CASSSLTSGGLATQYF. Written as DNA, the CDR3 is TGTGCCAGCAGTTCCTTGACTAGCGGGGGGTTAGCGACCCAGTACTTC.

This clone occurred once. This chain uses TRBV18 with TRBJ2-2; D is ambiguous. This CDR3 spans 16 amino acids. Germline V gene lookup returns CDR1 KGHSH and CDR2 LQKENI. V lost 2 bases and J lost 2, with 12 bases in between. Written as DNA, the CDR3 is TGTGCCAGCTCACCAATGTCTACAGCTAACACCGGGGAGCTGTTTTTT. This encodes CASSPMSTANTGELFF.

This clone was found a few times. This chain joins TRBV5-1 and TRBJ1-1, with D hard to call. The ends were cut back, 4 bases at V and 2 bases at J, with 18 bases in the middle. Germline V CDR1 and CDR2: SGHRS, YFSETQ. The CDR3 contains 16 residues. The DNA of the CDR3 is TGCGCCAGCAGCCCAACCTTACGCAGGCCCAACACTGAAGCTTTCTTT. Its translation: CASSPTLRRPNTEAFF.

To note about this clone: The same CDR3 arises from other DNA sequences in this sample as well. V usage is TRBV5-1 and J usage is TRBJ1-5, with 9 bases lining up with TRBD1. Germline V CDR1 and CDR2: SGHRS, YFSETQ. The CDR3 spans 14 residues. Germline trimming cut 3 bases from V and 7 bases from J; bases unmatched to any gene: 5. The CDR3 here is CASSSGQGGQPQHF. DNA for the CDR3: TGCGCCAGCAGCTCGGGACAGGGTGGCCAGCCCCAGCATTTT.

J is TRBJ2-5 and V is TRBV5-1; TRBD1 agrees at 7 bases. CDR1 is SGHRS, CDR2 YFSETQ, per germline. The junction had 5 bases not matched to a gene; V was cut back by 3 bases and J by 0 bases. The CDR3 covers 15 residues. Here the CDR3 reads CASSSGQIYQETQYF. The CDR3 DNA is TGCGCCAGCAGCTCGGGACAGATCTACCAAGAGACCCAGTACTTC. Together with reference TRBV5-1 and TRBJ2-5, the CDR3 gives the full variable domain: KAGVTQTPRYLIKTRGQQVTLSCSPISGHRSVSWYQQTPGQGLQFLFEYFSETQRNKGNFPGRFSGRQFSNSRSEMNVSTLELGDSALYLCASSSGQIYQETQYFGPGTRLLVL.

This clone has a count of ten or more. The chain couples TRBV7-9 to TRBJ1-1; no clear D gene. V was trimmed by 3 bases and J by 2 bases, leaving 7 bases between them. This CDR3 spans 13 amino acids. The V gene's germline CDR1 is SEHNR and CDR2 FQNEAQ (reference sequence). The DNA of the CDR3 is TGTGCCAGCAGCTTCGGGAGTAACACTGAAGCTTTCTTT. Residues: CASSFGSNTEAFF.

The chain has TRBV12-5 and TRBJ1-2; TRBD1 matches at 7 bases. The germline CDR1 and CDR2 sequences are LGHNT and FRNRAP. V lost 1 base to trimming and J lost 8 bases; unmatched junction nucleotides: 10. This CDR3 contains 15 residues. The CDR3 DNA reads TGTGCTAGTGGTTTGGGACAGGGCTCTGGGGGAGGCTACACCTTC. Translating it yields CASGLGQGSGGGYTF. Complete variable domain (other parts from reference TRBV12-5 and TRBJ1-2): DARVTQTPRHKVTEMGQEVTMRCQPILGHNTVFWYRQTMMQGLELLAYFRNRAPLDDSGMPKDRFSAEMPDATLATLKIQPSEPRDSAVYFCASGLGQGSGGGYTFGSGTRLTVV.

This sequence joins TRBV11-2 and TRBJ1-1; D is undetermined. The CDR3 is made up of 13 amino acids. The V and J ends lost 5 bases and 0 bases respectively, with 7 bases between them. Looked up from germline, CDR1 is SGHAT and CDR2 is FQNNGV. CDR3 sequence: CASSLALNTEAFF. As DNA, the CDR3 is TGTGCCAGCAGCCTAGCGTTGAACACTGAAGCTTTCTTT.

This clone occurred once. The V and J genes are TRBV29-1 and TRBJ2-3; TRBD2 matches at 9 bases. In germline, CDR1 is SQVTM, CDR2 ANQGSEA. This CDR3 is built from 14 residues. V was pared by 3 bases and J by 2 bases, with 3 bases of the junction left unmatched. The CDR3 is CSVEVAGDTDTQYF. The CDR3 coding sequence is TGCAGCGTTGAGGTAGCGGGGGACACAGATACGCAGTATTTT.

V usage is TRBV28 and J usage is TRBJ1-4, with 10 nucleotides matching TRBD1. After removal of 7 bases from V and 6 bases from J, the junction contained 5 bases not matched to a gene. Germline V gene lookup returns CDR1 MDHEN and CDR2 SYDVKM. The CDR3 loop spans 14 amino acids. The CDR3 protein is CASKTGGADEKLFF. The CDR3 DNA sequence: TGTGCCAGCAAGACAGGGGGCGCGGATGAAAAACTGTTTTTT.

This rearrangement joins TRBV11-3 to TRBJ1-2, with D unclear. CDR3 size: 13 residues. The germline V gene encodes CDR1 SGHNT and CDR2 YENEEA. V was pared by 1 base and J by 4 bases, with 7 bases between. CDR3 sequence reads: CASSLGGGYGYTF. The CDR3 bases are TGTGCCAGCAGCTTAGGCGGAGGCTATGGCTACACCTTC. Together with reference TRBV11-3 and TRBJ1-2, the CDR3 gives the full variable domain: EAGVVQSPRYKIIEKKQPVAFWCNPISGHNTLYWYLQNLGQGPELLIRYENEEAVDDSQLPKDRFSAERLKGVDSTLKIQPAELGDSAVYLCASSLGGGYGYTFGSGTRLTVV.

The V gene is TRBV14, the J gene TRBJ1-2; D remains unclear. The CDR3 totals 15 residues. Per the germline V gene, CDR1 is SGHDN and CDR2 is FVKESK. Trimming shortened V by 1 base and J by 4 bases, and 13 bases separated the two germline ends. In DNA, the CDR3 is TGTGCCAGCAGCCAAGCAGTCGGCGGACTCTATGGCTACACCTTC. This gives the protein CASSQAVGGLYGYTF. The variable domain in full, completed from reference TRBV14 and TRBJ1-2, reads EAGVTQFPSHSVIEKGQTVTLRCDPISGHDNLYWYRRVMGKEIKFLLHFVKESKQDESGMPNNRFLAERTGGTYSTLKVQPAELEDSGVYFCASSQAVGGLYGYTFGSGTRLTVV.

The chain is built from TRBV6-1 and TRBJ1-5, with 8 bases that match TRBD1. The V and J ends lost 0 bases and 5 bases, in that order; junction bases with no gene match: 6. The CDR3 covers 16 residues. Germline V gives CDR1 MNHNS, CDR2 SASEGT. The CDR3 DNA follows: TGTGCCAGCAGTGAAGCGGTTTCAGGGGGCCATCAGCCCCAGCATTTT. This codes for CASSEAVSGGHQPQHF.

V is TRBV7-9 and J is TRBJ2-5, with 9 bases matching TRBD2. CDR3 length equals 17 residues. Germline CDR1 and CDR2: SEHNR and FQNEAQ (reference sequence). With V trimmed by 3 bases and J by 4 bases, 12 bases remained unmatched. CDR3 coding DNA: TGTGCCAGCAGCTTCCTGCGAGCGGGGGGTAACTTAGAGACCCAGTACTTC. It translates to CASSFLRAGGNLETQYF.

This chain joins TRBV19 and TRBJ2-1; TRBD1 aligns across 7 bases. In germline, CDR1 is LNHDA, CDR2 SQIVND (reference sequence). The CDR3 runs 14 residues. V dropped 2 bases and J dropped 7; count of bases not matched to a gene: 5. As DNA, the CDR3 is TGTGCCAGTAGTATAAGGGGGCTTGGGAATGAGCAGTTCTTC. This codes for CASSIRGLGNEQFF.

The rearrangement uses TRBV11-2 and TRBJ1-6; 7 nucleotides line up with TRBD1. This CDR3 contains 14 residues. The V segment lost 4 bases and the J segment 9 bases; nucleotides outside the gene matches: 6. Germline V CDR1 and CDR2: SGHAT, FQNNGV. The CDR3 coding sequence is TGTGCCAGCAGCTCGGAGCACAGGGGTTCACCCCTCCACTTT. Its protein product is CASSSEHRGSPLHF. The whole variable domain, remainder taken from reference TRBV11-2 and TRBJ1-6, is EAGVAQSPRYKIIEKRQSVAFWCNPISGHATLYWYQQILGQGPKLLIQFQNNGVVDDSQLPKDRFSAERLKGVDSTLKIQPAKLEDSAVYLCASSSEHRGSPLHFGNGTRLTVT.

This clone has just a few counts. The gene calls are TRBV10-2 and TRBJ1-1; D is unclear. Germline assignment: CDR1 WSHSY and CDR2 SAAADI. The CDR3 runs to 10 residues. Trimming pared 2 bases from V and 10 bases from J, leaving 5 bases between. The CDR3 reads CASSEGRAFF. DNA for the CDR3: TGCGCCAGCAGTGAGGGGAGAGCTTTCTTT.

J is TRBJ1-1 and V is TRBV5-1; D gene ambiguous. Trimming pared 4 bases from V and 6 bases from J, leaving 13 bases between. CDR3 size: 13 residues. Germline CDR1 and CDR2: SGHRS and YFSETQ. The chain's CDR3 is CASSPMGGPEAFF. For the CDR3, the DNA is TGCGCCAGCAGCCCCATGGGAGGGCCTGAAGCTTTCTTT.